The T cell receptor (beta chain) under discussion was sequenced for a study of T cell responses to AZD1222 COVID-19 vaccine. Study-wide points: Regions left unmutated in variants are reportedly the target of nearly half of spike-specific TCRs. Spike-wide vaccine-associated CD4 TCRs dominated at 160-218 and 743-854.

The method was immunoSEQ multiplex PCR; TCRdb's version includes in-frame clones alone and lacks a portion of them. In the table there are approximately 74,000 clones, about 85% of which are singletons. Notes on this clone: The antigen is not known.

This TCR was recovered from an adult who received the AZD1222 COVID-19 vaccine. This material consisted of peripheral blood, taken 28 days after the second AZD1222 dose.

CDR3: CASSHLRADRAETEAFF. The CDR3 DNA reads TGCGCCAGCAGCCACCTAAGAGCGGACAGGGCGGAAACTGAAGCTTTCTTT. The chain combines TRBV4-3 with TRBJ1-1; TRBD1 agrees at 8 bases. Germline V gene sequence: CDR1 LGHNA, CDR2 YSLEER. The CDR3 contains 17 residues. Germline trimming cut 3 bases from V and 5 bases from J; bases unmatched to any gene: 14.